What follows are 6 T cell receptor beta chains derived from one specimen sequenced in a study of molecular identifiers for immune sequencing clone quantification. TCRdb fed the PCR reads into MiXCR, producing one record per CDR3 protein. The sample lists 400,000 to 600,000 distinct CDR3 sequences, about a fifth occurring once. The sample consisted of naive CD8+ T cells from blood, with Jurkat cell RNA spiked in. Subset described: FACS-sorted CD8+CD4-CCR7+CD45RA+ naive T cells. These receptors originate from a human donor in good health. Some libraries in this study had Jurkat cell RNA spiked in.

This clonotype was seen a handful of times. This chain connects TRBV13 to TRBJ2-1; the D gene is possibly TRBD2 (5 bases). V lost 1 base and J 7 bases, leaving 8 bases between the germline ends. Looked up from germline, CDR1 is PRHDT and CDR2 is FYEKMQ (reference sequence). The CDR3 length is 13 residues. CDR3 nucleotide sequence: TGTGCCAGCAGCTTAGAAGAGGGTAATGAGCAGTTCTTC. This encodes CASSLEEGNEQFF. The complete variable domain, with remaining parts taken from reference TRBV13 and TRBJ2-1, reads AAGVIQSPRHLIKEKRETATLKCYPIPRHDTVYWYQQGPGQDPQFLISFYEKMQSDKGSIPDRFSAQQFSDYHSELNMSSLELGDSALYFCASSLEEGNEQFFGPGTRLTVL.

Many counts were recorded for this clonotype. CDR3 protein: CASSSTTSGGYEQYF. The CDR3 region has the DNA TGTGCCAGCAGCTCAACCACTAGTGGGGGCTACGAGCAGTACTTC. The V call is TRBV13, the J call TRBJ2-7; TRBD1 or TRBD2 may be the D gene (5 bases each). V was pared by 4 bases and J by 3 bases, with 16 bases between. The CDR3 totals 15 residues. CDR1 PRHDT and CDR2 FYEKMQ come from the germline V gene (reference sequence).

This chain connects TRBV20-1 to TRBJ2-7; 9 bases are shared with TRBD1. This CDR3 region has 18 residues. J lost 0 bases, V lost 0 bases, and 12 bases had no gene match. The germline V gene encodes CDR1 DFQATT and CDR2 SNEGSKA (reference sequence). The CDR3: CSAREETGTGMDSYEQYF. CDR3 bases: TGCAGTGCTAGAGAGGAAACCGGGACAGGGATGGACTCCTACGAGCAGTACTTC.

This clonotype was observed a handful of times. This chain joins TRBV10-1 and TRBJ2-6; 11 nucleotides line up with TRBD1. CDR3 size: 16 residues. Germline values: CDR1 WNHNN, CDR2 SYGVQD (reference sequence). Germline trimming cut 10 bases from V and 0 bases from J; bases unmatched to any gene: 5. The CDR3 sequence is CANVGQGDSGANVLTF. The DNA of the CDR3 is TGCGCCAATGTGGGACAGGGGGACTCTGGGGCCAACGTCCTGACTTTC.

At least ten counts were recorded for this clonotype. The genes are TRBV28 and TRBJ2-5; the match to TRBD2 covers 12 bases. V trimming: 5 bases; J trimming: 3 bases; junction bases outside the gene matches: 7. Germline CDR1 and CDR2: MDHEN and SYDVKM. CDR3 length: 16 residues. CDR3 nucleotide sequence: TGTGCCAGCAGTGTCGAGACTAGCGGGGGAAAAGAGACCCAGTACTTC. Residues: CASSVETSGGKETQYF.

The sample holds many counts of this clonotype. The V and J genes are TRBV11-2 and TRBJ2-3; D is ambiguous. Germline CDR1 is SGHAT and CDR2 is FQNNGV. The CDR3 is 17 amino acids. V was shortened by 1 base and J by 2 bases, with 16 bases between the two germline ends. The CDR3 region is CASSLGRLGPFTDTQYF. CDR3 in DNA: TGTGCCAGCAGCTTAGGTCGTTTGGGCCCTTTCACAGATACGCAGTATTTT. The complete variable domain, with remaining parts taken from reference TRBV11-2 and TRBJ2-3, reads EAGVAQSPRYKIIEKRQSVAFWCNPISGHATLYWYQQILGQGPKLLIQFQNNGVVDDSQLPKDRFSAERLKGVDSTLKIQPAKLEDSAVYLCASSLGRLGPFTDTQYFGPGTRLTVL.